Sequencing of this T cell receptor (beta chain) was carried out in a study of cytomegalovirus exposure and HLA in healthy donors. CDR1 is SGDLS, CDR2 YYNGEE, per germline. Between the trimmed V and J ends, which lost 4 bases and 4 bases, there was a span of 15 bases. The CDR3 runs 15 residues. This PCR relied on a set of 60 Vbeta primers and 13 Jbeta primers. This table comes from immunoSEQ multiplex PCR, and its TCRdb copy is limited to in-frame clones, with some not included. This sample has roughly 120,000 clones; over 65% occur once, and the top ten carry about 9.9%. The sequenced sample consisted of PBMCs. The chain links TRBV9 to TRBJ1-3; D is unresolved. This receptor was obtained from a woman aged 45-60 years in good health and CMV-seropositive. The CDR3 is CASSIFGVSGNTIYF. In nucleotides, the CDR3 is TGTGCCAGCAGCATCTTTGGAGTCTCGGGAAACACCATATATTTT.